The clone carrying this T cell receptor (beta chain) appeared a few times. Its target is not known. This sample was included in a study of blood T cells in healthy people across ages. Alongside a J-beta primer mix, a sample-barcoded 5' primer served in a second PCR lasting about 7 to 12 cycles. No fewer than 3 million CDR3-containing paired-end reads came from each sample. From the 5' RACE reads, TCRdb called clonotypes with MiXCR, one entry per CDR3 protein. The table lists about 290,000 distinct CDR3 sequences, 27% of them singletons. CDR3 length equals 19 residues. With 1 base clipped from V and 2 bases from J, the junction kept 16 bases outside the gene matches. Germline assignment: CDR1 DFQATT and CDR2 SNEGSKA (reference sequence). Findings and limits, study-wide: With unsorted PBMCs, a conclusive comparison of naive versus antigen-experienced cells was not possible. Aged donors had fewer naive CD4+ cells and lower diversity than long-lived donors.

This sequence was found in a woman aged 70 to 79 in good health. Sequences were obtained from blood. This chain joins TRBV20-1 and TRBJ2-3, with 9 bases lining up with TRBD2. CDR3 DNA: TGCAGTGCTAGAGTTAGCGGGAGAATTGAATACCGATCCACAGATACGCAGTATTTT. It translates to CSARVSGRIEYRSTDTQYF.